The entry that follows covers one T cell receptor beta chain sequence. The source of the sample is a study of OX40 agonist ivuxolimab in advanced cancers. Libraries were prepared by immunoSEQ multiplex PCR; TCRdb keeps only in-frame clonotypes and omits some of them. The data contain 55,000 to 65,000 clones, about 86% of them singletons. This CDR3 comprises 17 residues. V lost 8 bases and J lost 2; bases outside the gene matches: 11. Germline V lookup: CDR1 SGHAT, CDR2 FQNNGV. Source: CD4+ or CD8+ T cells sorted from blood, taken in a trial of the OX40 agonist ivuxolimab. The sequence derives from an adult with an advanced solid tumor such as melanoma, head and neck, liver or kidney cancer. The chain links TRBV11-2 to TRBJ1-5; 11 nucleotides match TRBD1. The CDR3: CASSGGTGGGGNQPQHF. Here the CDR3 DNA reads TGTGCCAGCTCGGGGGGGACAGGGGGAGGTGGCAATCAGCCCCAGCATTTT.